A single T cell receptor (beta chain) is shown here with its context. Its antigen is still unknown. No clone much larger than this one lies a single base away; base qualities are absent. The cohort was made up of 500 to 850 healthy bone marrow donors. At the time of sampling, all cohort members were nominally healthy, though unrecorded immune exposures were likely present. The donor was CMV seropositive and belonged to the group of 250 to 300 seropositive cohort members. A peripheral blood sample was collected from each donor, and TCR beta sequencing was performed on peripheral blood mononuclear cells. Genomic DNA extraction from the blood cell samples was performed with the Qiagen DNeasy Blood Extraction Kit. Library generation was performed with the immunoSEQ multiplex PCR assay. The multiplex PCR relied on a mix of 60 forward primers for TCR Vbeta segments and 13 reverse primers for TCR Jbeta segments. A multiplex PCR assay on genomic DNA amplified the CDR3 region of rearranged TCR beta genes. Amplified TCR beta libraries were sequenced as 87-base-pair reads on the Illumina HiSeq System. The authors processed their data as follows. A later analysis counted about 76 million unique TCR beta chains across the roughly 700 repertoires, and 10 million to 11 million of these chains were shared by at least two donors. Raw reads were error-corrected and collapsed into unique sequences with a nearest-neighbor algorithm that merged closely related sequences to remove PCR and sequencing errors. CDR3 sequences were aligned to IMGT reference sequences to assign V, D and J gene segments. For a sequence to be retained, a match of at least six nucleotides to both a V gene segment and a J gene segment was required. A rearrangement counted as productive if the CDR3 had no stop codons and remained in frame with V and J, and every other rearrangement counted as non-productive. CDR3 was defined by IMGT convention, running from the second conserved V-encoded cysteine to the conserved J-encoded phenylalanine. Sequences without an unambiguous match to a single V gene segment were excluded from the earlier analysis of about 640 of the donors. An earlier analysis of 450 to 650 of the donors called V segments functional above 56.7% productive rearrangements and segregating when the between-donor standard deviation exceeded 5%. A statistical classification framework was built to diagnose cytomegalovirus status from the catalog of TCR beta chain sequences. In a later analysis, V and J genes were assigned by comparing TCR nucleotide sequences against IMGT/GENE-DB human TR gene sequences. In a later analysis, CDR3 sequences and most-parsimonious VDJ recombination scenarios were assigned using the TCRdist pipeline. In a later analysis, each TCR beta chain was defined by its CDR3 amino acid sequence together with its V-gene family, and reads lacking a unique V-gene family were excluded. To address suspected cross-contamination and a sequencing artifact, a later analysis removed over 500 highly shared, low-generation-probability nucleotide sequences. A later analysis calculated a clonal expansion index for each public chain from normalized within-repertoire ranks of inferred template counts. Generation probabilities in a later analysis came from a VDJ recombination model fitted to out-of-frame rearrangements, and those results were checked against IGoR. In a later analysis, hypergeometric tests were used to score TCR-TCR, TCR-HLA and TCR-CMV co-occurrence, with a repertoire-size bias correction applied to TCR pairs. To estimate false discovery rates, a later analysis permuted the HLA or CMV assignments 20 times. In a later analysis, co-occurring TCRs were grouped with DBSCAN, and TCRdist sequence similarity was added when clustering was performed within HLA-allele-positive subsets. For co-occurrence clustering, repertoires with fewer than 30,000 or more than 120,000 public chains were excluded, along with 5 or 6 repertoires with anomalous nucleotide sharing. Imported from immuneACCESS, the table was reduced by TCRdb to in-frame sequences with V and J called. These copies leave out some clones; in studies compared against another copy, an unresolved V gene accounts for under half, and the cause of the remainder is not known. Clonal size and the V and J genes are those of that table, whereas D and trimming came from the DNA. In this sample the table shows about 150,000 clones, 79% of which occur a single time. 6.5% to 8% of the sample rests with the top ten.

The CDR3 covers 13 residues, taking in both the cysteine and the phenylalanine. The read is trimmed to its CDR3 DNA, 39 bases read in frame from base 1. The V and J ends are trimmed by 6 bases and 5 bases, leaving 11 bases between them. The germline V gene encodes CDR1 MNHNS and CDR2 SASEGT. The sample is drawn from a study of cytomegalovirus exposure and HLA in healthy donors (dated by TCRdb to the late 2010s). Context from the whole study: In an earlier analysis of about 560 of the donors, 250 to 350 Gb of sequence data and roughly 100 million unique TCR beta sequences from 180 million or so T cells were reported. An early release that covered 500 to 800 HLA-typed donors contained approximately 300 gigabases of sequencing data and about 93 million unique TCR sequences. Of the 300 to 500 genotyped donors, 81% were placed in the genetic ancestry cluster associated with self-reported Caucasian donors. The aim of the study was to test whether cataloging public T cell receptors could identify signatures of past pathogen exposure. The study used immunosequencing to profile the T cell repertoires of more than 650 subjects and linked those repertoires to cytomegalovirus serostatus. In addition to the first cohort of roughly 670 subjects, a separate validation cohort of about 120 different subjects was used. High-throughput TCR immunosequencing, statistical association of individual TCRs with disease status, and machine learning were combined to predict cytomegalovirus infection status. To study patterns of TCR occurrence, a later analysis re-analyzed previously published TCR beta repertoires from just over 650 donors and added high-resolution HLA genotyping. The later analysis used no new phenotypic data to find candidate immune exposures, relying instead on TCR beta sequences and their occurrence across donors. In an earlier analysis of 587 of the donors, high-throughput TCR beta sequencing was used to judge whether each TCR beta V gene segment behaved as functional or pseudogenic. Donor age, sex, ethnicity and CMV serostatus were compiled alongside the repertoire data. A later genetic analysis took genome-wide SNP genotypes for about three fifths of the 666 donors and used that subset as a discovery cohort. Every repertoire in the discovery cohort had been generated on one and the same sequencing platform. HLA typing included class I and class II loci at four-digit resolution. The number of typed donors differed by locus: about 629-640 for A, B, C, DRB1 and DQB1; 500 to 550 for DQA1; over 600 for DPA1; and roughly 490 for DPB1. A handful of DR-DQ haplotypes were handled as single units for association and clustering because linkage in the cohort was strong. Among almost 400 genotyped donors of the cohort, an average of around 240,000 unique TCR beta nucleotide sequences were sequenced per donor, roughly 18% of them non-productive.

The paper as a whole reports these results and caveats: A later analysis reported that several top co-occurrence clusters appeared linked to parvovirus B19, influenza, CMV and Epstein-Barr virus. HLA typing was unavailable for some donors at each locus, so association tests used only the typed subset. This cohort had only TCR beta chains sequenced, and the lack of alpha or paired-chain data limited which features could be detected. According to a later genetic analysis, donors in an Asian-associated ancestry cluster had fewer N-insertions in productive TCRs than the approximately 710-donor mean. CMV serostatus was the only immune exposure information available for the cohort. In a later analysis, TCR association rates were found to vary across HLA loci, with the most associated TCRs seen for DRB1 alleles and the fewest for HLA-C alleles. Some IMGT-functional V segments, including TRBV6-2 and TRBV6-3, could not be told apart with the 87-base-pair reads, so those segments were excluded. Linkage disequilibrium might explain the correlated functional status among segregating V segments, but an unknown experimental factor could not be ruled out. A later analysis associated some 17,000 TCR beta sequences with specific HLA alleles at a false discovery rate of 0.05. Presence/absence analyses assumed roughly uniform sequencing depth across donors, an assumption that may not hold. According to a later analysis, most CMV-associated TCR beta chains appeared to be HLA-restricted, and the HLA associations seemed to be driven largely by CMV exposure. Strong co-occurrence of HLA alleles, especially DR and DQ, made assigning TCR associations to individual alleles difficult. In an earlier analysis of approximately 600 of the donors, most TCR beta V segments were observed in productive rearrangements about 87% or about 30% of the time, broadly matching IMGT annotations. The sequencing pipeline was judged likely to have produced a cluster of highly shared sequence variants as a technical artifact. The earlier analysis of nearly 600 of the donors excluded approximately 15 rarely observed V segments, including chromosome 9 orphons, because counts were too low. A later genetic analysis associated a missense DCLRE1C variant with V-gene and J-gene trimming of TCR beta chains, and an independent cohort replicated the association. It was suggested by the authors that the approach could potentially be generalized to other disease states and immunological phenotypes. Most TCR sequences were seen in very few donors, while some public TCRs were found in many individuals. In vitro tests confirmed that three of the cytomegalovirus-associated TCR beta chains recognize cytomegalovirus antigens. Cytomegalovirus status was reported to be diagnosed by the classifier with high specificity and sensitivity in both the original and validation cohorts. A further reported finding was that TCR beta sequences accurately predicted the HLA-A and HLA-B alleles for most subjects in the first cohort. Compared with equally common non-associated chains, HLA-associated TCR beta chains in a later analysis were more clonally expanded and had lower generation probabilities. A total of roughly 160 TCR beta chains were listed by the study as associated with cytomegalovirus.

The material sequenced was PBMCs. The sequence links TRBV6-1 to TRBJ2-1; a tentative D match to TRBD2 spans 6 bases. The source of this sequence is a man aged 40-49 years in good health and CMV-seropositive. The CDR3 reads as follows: CASSPGLNNEQFF. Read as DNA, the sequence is TGTGCCAGCAGCCCTGGACTAAACAATGAGCAGTTCTTC.